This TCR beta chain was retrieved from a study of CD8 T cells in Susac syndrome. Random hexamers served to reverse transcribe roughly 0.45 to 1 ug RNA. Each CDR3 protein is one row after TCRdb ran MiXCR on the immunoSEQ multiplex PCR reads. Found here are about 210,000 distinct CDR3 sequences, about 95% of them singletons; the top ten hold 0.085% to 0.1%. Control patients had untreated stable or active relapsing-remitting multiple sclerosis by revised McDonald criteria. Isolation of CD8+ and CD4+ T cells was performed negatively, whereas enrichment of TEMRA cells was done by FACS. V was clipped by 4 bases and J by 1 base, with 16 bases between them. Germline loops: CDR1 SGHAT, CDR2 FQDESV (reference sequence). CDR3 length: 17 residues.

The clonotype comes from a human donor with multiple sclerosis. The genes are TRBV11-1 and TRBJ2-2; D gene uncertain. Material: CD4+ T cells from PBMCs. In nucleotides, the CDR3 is TGTGCCAGCAGCTCGTCTAGGCCGGGCGGGAACACCGGGGAGCTGTTTTTT. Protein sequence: CASSSSRPGGNTGELFF.